This T cell receptor beta chain was retrieved from a study of graft-versus-host responses after intestinal transplantation. The overall study: Isolated intestinal, liver-intestinal, or multivisceral transplants had been given to the recipients. Tacrolimus plus steroids were given to all recipients for roughly three years, preceded by anti-thymocyte globulin induction. Study-level results: GvH clones appeared in recipient marrow, some first in ileum or blood. After transplant, early declines in HvG clones were associated with peak levels of circulating GvH clones.

Notes on this clone: The antigen is unknown.

Germline V gene lookup returns CDR1 MNHEY and CDR2 SMNVEV (reference sequence). CDR3 length: 15 residues. Trimming pared 5 bases from V and 3 bases from J, leaving 14 bases between. Profiled with immunoSEQ multiplex PCR; TCRdb holds only in-frame clones, not every one. The sample holds 90,000 to 150,000 clones; 85% to 95% are singletons and the top ten take more than 2.5%. The clonotype was recovered from a human donor who received an intestinal transplant. The input for sequencing was unstimulated CD8+ T cells sorted from spleen or lymph node cells, taken before intestinal transplant. The J gene is TRBJ1-5, the V gene TRBV27; D is perhaps TRBD1 (5 bases). The chain's CDR3 is CASSPSWGSNQPQHF. The CDR3 nucleotides read TGTGCCAGCAGTCCATCATGGGGGTCCAATCAGCCCCAGCATTTT.